This passage covers 28 T cell receptor beta chains from one sample sequenced in a study of cytomegalovirus exposure and HLA in healthy donors. PCR primers comprised 60 Vbeta and 13 Jbeta primers. Measured with immunoSEQ multiplex PCR; TCRdb has only the in-frame clones, and not every one. Of 150,000 to 200,000 clones in the sample, around 90% are singletons; the top ten hold around 0.98%. Sequencing was done on a sample of PBMCs. These TCRs come from a boy aged 2 to 10 in good health and CMV-seronegative.

This clone turned up a few times. Different DNA sequences within this sample yield the same CDR3. J is TRBJ1-4 and V is TRBV14; D uncertain. Trimming cost V 4 bases and J 7 bases, with 19 bases left between them. The germline V gene encodes CDR1 SGHDN and CDR2 FVKESK. The CDR3 loop spans 16 amino acids. CDR3: CASSLIRDHLGEKLFF. Written as DNA, the CDR3 is TGTGCCAGCAGCCTCATCCGGGATCACCTAGGTGAAAAACTGTTTTTT.

This clone has only one observation. The junction departs from germline at one end; a sequencing error may be responsible. The chain combines TRBV10-2 with TRBJ2-1, with TRBD2 matching over 8 bases. CDR1 and CDR2 (germline): WSHSY, SAAADI. The length of the CDR3 is 13 residues. CDR3: CAGRAGGYNEQFF. The CDR3 bases are TGCGCCGGCAGGGCGGGAGGCTACAACGAGCAGTTCTTC.

The chain is built from TRBV16 and TRBJ2-7; D gene ambiguous. The CDR3 has 11 amino acids. Germline CDR1 reads KGHSY; CDR2 reads FQNENV. V was shortened by 1 base and J by 5 bases, with 3 bases between the two germline ends. Here the CDR3 reads CASSQFNEQYF. CDR3 in DNA: TGTGCCAGCAGCCAATTCAACGAGCAGTACTTC.

This sequence joins TRBV5-4 and TRBJ2-5, with D tentatively TRBD1 (6 bases). The CDR3 totals 13 residues. The V gene lost 6 bases and the J gene lost 3 bases, with 12 bases spanning the gap. The germline V gene encodes CDR1 SGHNT and CDR2 YYREEE (reference sequence). The CDR3 DNA follows: TGTGCCAGCACCCGACAGGAGGAAGAGACCCAGTACTTC. This sequence encodes CASTRQEEETQYF.

The gene calls are TRBV9 and TRBJ2-2, with D possibly matching TRBD1 (5 bases). Germline V gives CDR1 SGDLS, CDR2 YYNGEE. V gave up 2 bases and J gave up 5 bases, with 10 bases separating them. CDR3 length: 14 amino acids. Here the CDR3 reads CASSVVGDTGELFF. CDR3 nucleotide sequence: TGTGCCAGCAGCGTGGTAGGGGATACCGGGGAGCTGTTTTTT. Combining the CDR3 with reference TRBV9 and TRBJ2-2 gives the whole variable domain DSGVTQTPKHLITATGQRVTLRCSPRSGDLSVYWYQQSLDQGLQFLIQYYNGEERAKGNILERFSAQQFPDLHSELNLSSLELGDSALYFCASSVVGDTGELFFGEGSRLTVL.

This sequence joins TRBV2 and TRBJ2-7, with 10 bases lining up with TRBD1. The CDR3 extends over 15 amino acids. Trimming removed 4 bases from V and 2 bases from J; junction bases left unmatched: 5. Germline assignment: CDR1 SNHLY and CDR2 FYNNEI. CDR3 nucleotides: TGTGCCAGCAGTGGGGACAGGGGATTCCCCTACGAGCAGTACTTC. Protein product: CASSGDRGFPYEQYF.

The V and J genes are TRBV6-1 and TRBJ2-1, with D possibly being TRBD2 (5 bases). The germline V and J ends were trimmed by 1 base and 7 bases, with 11 bases remaining between them. The CDR3 runs to 14 residues. CDR1 is MNHNS, CDR2 SASEGT, per germline. The CDR3 DNA is TGTGCCAGCAGTGAAGAAGGGAGCATTAATGAGCAGTTCTTC. Amino acid sequence: CASSEEGSINEQFF.

The chain joins TRBV19 to TRBJ2-1; 7 nucleotides agree with TRBD1. Trimming at V came to 7 bases and at J to 3 bases, leaving 6 bases not matched to a gene. The CDR3 sequence is 14 residues long. Germline V gene sequence: CDR1 LNHDA, CDR2 SQIVND (reference sequence). The CDR3 protein is CASTRDRDYNEQFF. As DNA, the CDR3 is TGTGCCAGTACCCGCGACAGGGACTACAATGAGCAGTTCTTC. Filled out from reference TRBV19 and TRBJ2-1, the complete variable domain reads DGGITQSPKYLFRKEGQNVTLSCEQNLNHDAMYWYRQDPGQGLRLIYYSQIVNDFQKGDIAEGYSVSREKKESFPLTVTSAQKNPTAFYLCASTRDRDYNEQFFGPGTRLTVL.

The chain is built from TRBV21-1 and TRBJ1-5; TRBD1 is the table's D call and was not checked against the DNA. TRBV21-1 is a pseudogene segment. CDR3 size: 19 residues. The CDR3 DNA is TGTGCCAGCAGTAACGATCTTAGGGAAACCGGGACAGGGAATCAGCCCCAGCATTTT. Amino acids: CASSNDLRETGTGNQPQHF.

This clone was counted at least ten times. This rearrangement joins TRBV6-4 to TRBJ2-1, with TRBD2 matching 14 bases. Germline CDR1 is MRHNA and CDR2 is SNTAGT. Trimming cost V 4 bases and J 9 bases; bases outside gene matches: 5. The CDR3 contains 15 residues. This CDR3 is CASSGTSGGSGEQFF. The CDR3, as DNA: TGTGCCAGCAGTGGGACTAGCGGGGGGTCGGGTGAGCAGTTCTTC.

V gene TRBV6-6 combines with J gene TRBJ2-5; D may be TRBD1 (5 bases). Trimming took 2 bases from V and 2 from J, leaving 12 bases between them. The CDR3 loop spans 15 amino acids. Germline assignment: CDR1 MNHNY and CDR2 SVGAGI (reference sequence). The CDR3 DNA reads as TGTGCCAGCAGTTACGCGGACAATAGGCAAGAGACCCAGTACTTC. Protein sequence: CASSYADNRQETQYF.

The rearrangement links TRBV28 to TRBJ1-2; 9 bases match TRBD1. The CDR3 covers 15 residues. Germline-derived CDR1 and CDR2 are MDHEN and SYDVKM. V was clipped by 1 base and J by 7 bases; unmatched bases: 7. CDR3 sequence reads: CASSLFGTGFSGYTF. CDR3 coding DNA: TGTGCCAGCAGTTTATTTGGGACAGGGTTTAGTGGCTACACCTTC.

This clone came up a few times. The chain employs TRBV6-5 and TRBJ1-1, with 11 nucleotides matching TRBD1. Germline V gene sequence: CDR1 MNHEY, CDR2 SVGAGI. J lost 11 bases, V lost 5 bases, and 7 bases had no gene match. CDR3 size: 13 residues. The CDR3 DNA reads TGTGCCAGCAGTCATAGGACAGGGGGCTTGGCTTTCTTT. It codes for CASSHRTGGLAFF.

The chain is built from TRBV10-3 and TRBJ1-1; D perhaps matches TRBD1 (5 bases). The length of the CDR3 is 14 residues. The V and J ends lost 6 bases and 0 bases respectively, with 11 bases between them. The germline gives CDR1 ENHRY, CDR2 SYGVKD. The DNA of the CDR3 is TGTGCCATCAGCCCCGACAGCATGAACACTGAAGCTTTCTTT. Translation: CAISPDSMNTEAFF.

The rearrangement joins TRBV28 to TRBJ1-2, with no clear D. Trimming cost V 10 bases and J 1 base, with 13 bases left between them. CDR1 and CDR2 (germline): MDHEN, SYDVKM. The CDR3 is 13 amino acids. CDR3 bases: TGTGCCACCGTCGACACCAATAACTATGGCTACACCTTC. This codes for CATVDTNNYGYTF.

This clone was seen just once. The V call is TRBV29-1, the J call TRBJ1-2; 9 nucleotides match TRBD1. The CDR3 loop spans 16 amino acids. Germline V gives CDR1 SQVTM, CDR2 ANQGSEA. With V trimmed by 2 bases and J by 4 bases, 11 bases remained unmatched. CDR3: CSVETSGTGRPYGYTF. The CDR3 DNA follows: TGCAGCGTTGAAACGTCCGGGACAGGGCGCCCCTATGGCTACACCTTC.

V usage is TRBV29-1 and J usage is TRBJ2-3; 9 nucleotides line up with TRBD1. The junction had 10 bases not matched to a gene; V was cut back by 2 bases and J by 4 bases. The V gene's germline CDR1 is SQVTM and CDR2 ANQGSEA. The CDR3 covers 16 residues. Here the CDR3 reads CSVEPGDRVVPDTQYF. The CDR3 DNA reads TGCAGCGTTGAACCGGGGGACAGGGTGGTTCCAGATACGCAGTATTTT.

A word on this clone: This specimen includes other DNA sequences encoding the same CDR3. The J gene is TRBJ2-7, the V gene TRBV9; 7 nucleotides agree with TRBD1. V shed 3 bases and J 3 bases; nucleotides not matched to a gene: 3. Germline V gene lookup returns CDR1 SGDLS and CDR2 YYNGEE. This CDR3 spans 13 amino acids. CDR3 loop: CASSAGTDYEQYF. In DNA form, the CDR3 reads TGTGCCAGCAGCGCTGGGACAGACTACGAGCAGTACTTC.

This clone has a handful of counts. This chain joins TRBV6-6 and TRBJ2-7, with TRBD1 identical over 7 bases. The length of the CDR3 is 11 residues. The germline gives CDR1 MNHNY, CDR2 SVGAGI (reference sequence). Losses at the gene ends were 7 bases for V and 4 bases for J; bases not matched to a gene: 1. CDR3 loop: CASTGGYEQYF. The CDR3 nucleotides are TGTGCCAGCACAGGGGGTTACGAGCAGTACTTC.

This chain uses TRBV6-5 with TRBJ2-5, with 11 nucleotides matching TRBD2. Judging by the DNA end, TRBJ2-7 fits better; the J call may be wrong. CDR3 length equals 14 residues. Germline CDR1 is MNHEY and CDR2 is SVGAGI. For the CDR3, the DNA is TGTGCCAGCAGTTTCACTAGCGGGAGAAACGAGCAGTACTTC. Translation gives CASSFTSGRNEQYF.

V is TRBV28 and J is TRBJ1-4, with D possibly being TRBD1 (6 bases). Germline V gives CDR1 MDHEN, CDR2 SYDVKM. This CDR3 comprises 16 residues. The V end was cut by 5 bases, the J end by 0 bases, with 13 bases between. CDR3 DNA: TGTGCCAGCAGTCAACTGGACAGAGCAACTAATGAAAAACTGTTTTTT. Its protein product is CASSQLDRATNEKLFF.

This chain links TRBV7-8 with TRBJ2-3; 9 bases match TRBD1. Germline V gives CDR1 SGHVS, CDR2 FQNEAQ. This CDR3 contains 14 residues. J gave up 8 bases and V 4 bases, and 7 bases lay outside the gene matches. The CDR3 protein is CASSSGQGRGTQYF. In nucleotides, the CDR3 is TGTGCCAGCAGCTCCGGACAGGGGAGGGGTACGCAGTATTTT.

The chain uses TRBV18 and TRBJ1-2; D might be TRBD1 (5 bases). CDR1 and CDR2 (germline): KGHSH, LQKENI. The CDR3 spans 15 residues. V lost 8 bases and J 2 bases, leaving 18 bases between the germline ends. In DNA form, the CDR3 reads TGTGCCAGCACGACCGCAGGGTCGCGGAACTATGGCTACACCTTC. It specifies CASTTAGSRNYGYTF.

The gene calls are TRBV11-3 and TRBJ2-7, with a possible D match to TRBD2 (6 bases). V lost 5 bases and J 6 bases, leaving 11 bases between the germline ends. From germline, CDR1 is SGHNT and CDR2 YENEEA. CDR3 length equals 12 residues. The CDR3: CASSLSGGEQYF. The DNA for the CDR3 is TGTGCCAGCAGCCTCTCCGGGGGCGAGCAGTACTTC. Full variable domain (remainder filled in from reference TRBV11-3 and TRBJ2-7): EAGVVQSPRYKIIEKKQPVAFWCNPISGHNTLYWYLQNLGQGPELLIRYENEEAVDDSQLPKDRFSAERLKGVDSTLKIQPAELGDSAVYLCASSLSGGEQYFGPGTRLTVT.

This chain joins TRBV7-3 and TRBJ2-5; 7 bases line up with TRBD2. The DNA matches TRBJ2-7 better at its end, which makes the J call doubtful. The germline V gene encodes CDR1 SGHTA and CDR2 FQGTGA. CDR3 length: 16 amino acids. Written as DNA, the CDR3 is TGTGCCAGCAGCTTAGAAGGGCGGGAGAGGTTAGGCGAGCAGTACTTC. It is translated as CASSLEGRERLGEQYF.

The chain uses TRBV30 and TRBJ1-2; D might be TRBD1 (5 bases). Trimming stripped 0 bases from V and 4 bases from J, with 12 bases between. From germline, CDR1 is GTSNPN and CDR2 SVGIG (reference sequence). CDR3 length: 14 amino acids. The CDR3, as DNA: TGTGCCTGGAGTGTACGGAGGGGACTCTATGGCTACACCTTC. Protein product: CAWSVRRGLYGYTF.

V gene TRBV4-2 combines with J gene TRBJ1-1; 9 bases match TRBD1. CDR1 is LGHNA and CDR2 is YNFKEQ in the germline V gene. This CDR3 contains 14 residues. Trimming at V came to 6 bases and at J to 2 bases, leaving 4 bases not matched to a gene. CDR3 sequence: CASRRTGVNTEAFF. As DNA, the CDR3 is TGTGCCAGCAGACGGACAGGGGTCAACACTGAAGCTTTCTTT.

This rearrangement joins TRBV4-2 to TRBJ1-1, with a weak D call TRBD1 (5 bases). V was trimmed by 1 base and J by 0 bases, leaving 21 bases between them. Per germline, CDR1 LGHNA and CDR2 YNFKEQ. The CDR3 is made up of 19 amino acids. DNA for the CDR3: TGTGCCAGCAGCCAAGTCTATCAGGGTAAGCTTCCCTTGAACACTGAAGCTTTCTTT. This encodes CASSQVYQGKLPLNTEAFF.